The clone carrying this T cell receptor (beta chain) was counted ten times or more. One entry per CDR3 protein, called by TCRdb with MiXCR from the RACE reads. The table includes about 140,000 distinct CDR3 sequences, 12% detected once. This entry comes from a study of human T cells and chemical hapten exposure. Across the whole study: Chiefly female patients presented with alopecia areata, totalis or universalis.

Time point denoted: patch test 2, 6 weeks after DPC sensitization. The treatment here: therapeutic diphenylcyclopropenone sensitization with weekly scalp DPC. Donors, patients with alopecia ranging from 18 to 70 years old and judged suitable for DPC, provided samples. The V gene's germline CDR1 is SGHAT and CDR2 FQNNGV. Trimming cost V 5 bases and J 7 bases; bases outside gene matches: 6. The CDR3 has 15 amino acids. The chain combines TRBV11-2 with TRBJ2-1, with 12 nucleotides matching TRBD2. The input for sequencing was whole blood, taken in connection with sensitization to the hapten diphenylcyclopropenone (DPC). This clonotype originated in a woman aged 45-59 years with alopecia areata. Some clones in this sample may be carry-over from other donors' samples. The CDR3 region has the DNA TGTGCCAGCAGCCCTCGACTAGCGGGAGAGAATGAGCAGTTCTTC. Protein sequence: CASSPRLAGENEQFF. Looking up the rest from reference TRBV11-2 and TRBJ2-1 gives the full variable domain: EAGVAQSPRYKIIEKRQSVAFWCNPISGHATLYWYQQILGQGPKLLIQFQNNGVVDDSQLPKDRFSAERLKGVDSTLKIQPAKLEDSAVYLCASSPRLAGENEQFFGPGTRLTVL.